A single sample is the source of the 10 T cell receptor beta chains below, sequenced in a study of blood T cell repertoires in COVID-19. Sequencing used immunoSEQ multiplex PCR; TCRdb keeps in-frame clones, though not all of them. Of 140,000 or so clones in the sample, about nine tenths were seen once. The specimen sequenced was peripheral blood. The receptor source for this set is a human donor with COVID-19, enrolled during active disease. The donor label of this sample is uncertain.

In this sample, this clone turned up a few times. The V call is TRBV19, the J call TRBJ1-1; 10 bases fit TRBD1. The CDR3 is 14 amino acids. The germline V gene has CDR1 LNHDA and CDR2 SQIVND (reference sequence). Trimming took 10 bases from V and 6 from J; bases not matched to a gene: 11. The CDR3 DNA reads TGTGCCACCTCCGGACAGGGGGTAATTCCTGAAGCTTTCTTT. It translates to CATSGQGVIPEAFF.

DNA for the CDR3: TGTGCCAGCAGCTCTCCTCCGGGACAGGGCCTCAATGAGCAGTTCTTC. It is translated as CASSSPPGQGLNEQFF. The chain links TRBV5-4 to TRBJ2-1, with 9 bases that match TRBD1. CDR1 and CDR2 from the germline V gene are SGHNT and YYREEE (reference sequence). The ends lost 3 bases at V and 6 bases at J; junction bases unmatched: 10. The CDR3 covers 16 residues.

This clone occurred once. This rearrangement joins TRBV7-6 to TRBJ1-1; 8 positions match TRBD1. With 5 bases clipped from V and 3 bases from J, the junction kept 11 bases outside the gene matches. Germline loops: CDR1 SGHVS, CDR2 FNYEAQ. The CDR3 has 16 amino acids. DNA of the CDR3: TGTGCCAGCAGCCCCCCCACAGGGGGTGGGGACACTGAAGCTTTCTTT. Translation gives CASSPPTGGGDTEAFF.

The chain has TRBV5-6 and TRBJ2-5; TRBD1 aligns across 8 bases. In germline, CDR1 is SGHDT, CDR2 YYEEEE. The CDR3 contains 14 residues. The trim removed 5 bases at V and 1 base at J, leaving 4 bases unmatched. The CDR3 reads CASSTTGGQETQYF. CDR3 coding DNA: TGTGCCAGCAGTACAACAGGGGGCCAAGAGACCCAGTACTTC.

CDR3 amino acids: CASSLLTGFMAQHF. CDR3 nucleotide sequence: TGTGCCAGCAGTTTGTTGACAGGGTTCATGGCCCAGCATTTT. This rearrangement joins TRBV28 to TRBJ1-5, with 7 bases identical to TRBD1. The trim removed 3 bases at V and 11 bases at J, leaving 10 bases unmatched. There are 14 residues in the CDR3. Germline CDR1 MDHEN, CDR2 SYDVKM.

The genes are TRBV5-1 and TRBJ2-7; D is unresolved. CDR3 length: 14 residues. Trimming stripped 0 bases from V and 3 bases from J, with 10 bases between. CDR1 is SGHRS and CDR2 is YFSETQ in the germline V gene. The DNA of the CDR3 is TGCGCCAGCAGCTTGGCGGTAGAGAGCTACGAGCAGTACTTC. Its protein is CASSLAVESYEQYF.

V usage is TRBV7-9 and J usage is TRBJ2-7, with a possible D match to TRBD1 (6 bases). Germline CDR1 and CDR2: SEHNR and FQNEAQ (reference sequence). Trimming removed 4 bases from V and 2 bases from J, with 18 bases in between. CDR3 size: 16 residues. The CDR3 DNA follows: TGTGCCAGCAGCTCCACAGGGTCGGACAACCCCTACGAGCAGTACTTC. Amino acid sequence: CASSSTGSDNPYEQYF. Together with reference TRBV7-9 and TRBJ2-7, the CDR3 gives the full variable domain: DTGVSQNPRHKITKRGQNVTFRCDPISEHNRLYWYRQTLGQGPEFLTYFQNEAQLEKSRLLSDRFSAERPKGSFSTLEIQRTEQGDSAMYLCASSSTGSDNPYEQYFGPGTRLTVT.

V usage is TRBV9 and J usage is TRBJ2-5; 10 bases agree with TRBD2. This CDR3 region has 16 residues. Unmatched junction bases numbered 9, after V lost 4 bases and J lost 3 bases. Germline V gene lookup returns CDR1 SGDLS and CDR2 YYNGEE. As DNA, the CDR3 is TGTGCCAGCAGCCCCGCCGGGACTAGCGAGAAAGAGACCCAGTACTTC. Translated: CASSPAGTSEKETQYF.

As DNA, the CDR3 is TGTGCCAGCAGCTTAGGGGGAGGTAGGACCCAGTACTTC. Translation: CASSLGGGRTQYF. V usage is TRBV11-2 and J usage is TRBJ2-5, with D maybe TRBD2 (6 bases). The CDR3 loop spans 13 amino acids. Germline CDR1 reads SGHAT; CDR2 reads FQNNGV. V was pared by 1 base and J by 7 bases, with 10 bases between.

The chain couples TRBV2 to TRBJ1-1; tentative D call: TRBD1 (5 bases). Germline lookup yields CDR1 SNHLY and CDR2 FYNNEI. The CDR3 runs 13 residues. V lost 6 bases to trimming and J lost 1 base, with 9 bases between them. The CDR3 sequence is CASRTGRNTEAFF. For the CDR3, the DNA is TGTGCCAGCAGAACAGGACGGAACACTGAAGCTTTCTTT.